This T cell receptor (beta chain) originates from a study of monozygotic twins with inflammatory bowel disease. The TCR libraries each used total RNA (roughly 4,000 ng per library). Nested PCRs of approximately 16 and 10 cycles, two in total, were run on TCRalpha and TCRbeta cDNA. Each CDR3 protein gets one entry in TCRdb, which reprocessed the 5' RACE reads and gives no DNA. The listing records about 300,000 distinct CDR3 sequences. This receptor was taken from a human donor with ulcerative colitis or Crohn's disease, or a healthy co-twin of an affected twin (not recorded which). The sample was blood.

Here the CDR3 reads CASRSVAGDFEQFF. The chain joins TRBV19 to TRBJ2-1; checking the TCRdb D call of TRBD2 is not possible without DNA. The CDR3 is 14 residues long. The germline gives CDR1 LNHDA, CDR2 SQIVND (reference sequence).